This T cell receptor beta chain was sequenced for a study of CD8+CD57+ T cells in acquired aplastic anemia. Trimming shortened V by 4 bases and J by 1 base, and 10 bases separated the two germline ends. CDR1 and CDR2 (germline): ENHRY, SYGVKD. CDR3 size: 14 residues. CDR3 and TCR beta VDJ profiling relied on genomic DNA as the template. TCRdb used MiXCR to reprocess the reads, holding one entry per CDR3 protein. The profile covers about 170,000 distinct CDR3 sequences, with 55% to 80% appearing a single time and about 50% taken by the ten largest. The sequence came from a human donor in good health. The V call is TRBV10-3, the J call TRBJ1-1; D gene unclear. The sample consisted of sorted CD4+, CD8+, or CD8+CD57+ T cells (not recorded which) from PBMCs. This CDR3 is CAISARQTNTEAFF. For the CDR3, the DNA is TGTGCCATCAGTGCGCGGCAGACGAACACTGAAGCTTTCTTT.